Described below is a single T cell receptor beta chain sequence and its context. The data were obtained in a study of T cell repertoires in cytomegalovirus infection. MiXCR was run by TCRdb on the reads, yielding one entry per CDR3 protein. The sample lists about 230,000 distinct CDR3 sequences, approximately 22% occurring once. The CDR3 sequence is 15 residues long. The ends were cut back, 4 bases at V and 1 base at J, with 13 bases in the middle. In germline, CDR1 is MGHDK, CDR2 SYGVNS. The specimen was CD8+ T cells from PBMCs. This chain connects TRBV25-1 to TRBJ1-2; D might be TRBD1 (5 bases). The clonotype comes from a human donor in good health (CMV status not recorded). Some clones in this sample may be carry-over from other donors' samples. CDR3 DNA sequence: TGTGCCAGCAGTGCTTCAGGGATTAGTAACTATGGCTACACCTTC. Amino acids: CASSASGISNYGYTF.